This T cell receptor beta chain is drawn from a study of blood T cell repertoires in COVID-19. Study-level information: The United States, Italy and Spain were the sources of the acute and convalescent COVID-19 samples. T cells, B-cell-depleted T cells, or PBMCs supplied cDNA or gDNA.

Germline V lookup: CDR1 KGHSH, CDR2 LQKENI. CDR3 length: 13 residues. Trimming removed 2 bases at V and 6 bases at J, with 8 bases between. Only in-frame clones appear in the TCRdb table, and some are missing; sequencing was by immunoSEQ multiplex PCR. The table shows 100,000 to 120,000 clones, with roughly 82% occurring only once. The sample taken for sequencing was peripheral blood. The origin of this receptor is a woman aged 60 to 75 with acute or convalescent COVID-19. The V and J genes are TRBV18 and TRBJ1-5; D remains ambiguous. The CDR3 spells CASSPGLGQPQHF. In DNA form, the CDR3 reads TGTGCCAGCTCACCAGGGCTCGGTCAGCCCCAGCATTTT.